The 30 T cell receptor beta chains given below trace back to one sample, sequenced in a study of shared clonotypes between healthy human individuals (dated by TCRdb to 2020 to 2021). Library preparation was by the immunoSEQ multiplex PCR assay. Not all clones reach the TCRdb copy of this immuneACCESS table, which keeps in-frame sequences only. Checked studies attribute under half of the gap to unresolved V genes and leave the rest unexplained. Within this sample are about 820,000 clones, with 92% of them counted one time only. Of the sample, about 24% is held by the ten largest clones. CD8 naive samples were CD45RO-negative cells positively selected for CCR7, giving a CD45RA+CCR7+ population that excluded TemRA cells. The sample consisted of naive CD8+ T cells sorted from blood. The cell subset or site label of this sample denotes: CD45RA+CCR7+. The origin of the receptors is a man younger than 40 in good health.

The genes are TRBV7-9 and TRBJ2-1, with TRBD2 as a possible D gene (6 bases). V was pared by 4 bases and J by 10 bases, with 11 bases between. Germline values: CDR1 SEHNR, CDR2 FQNEAQ (reference sequence). The CDR3 consists of 12 residues. The DNA for the CDR3 is TGTGCCAGCAGCTCCGGCGGGGACGAGCAGTTCTTC. This translates into CASSSGGDEQFF.

This chain joins TRBV11-1 and TRBJ2-1; 14 bases align to TRBD2. The CDR3 has 15 amino acids. CDR1 is SGHAT, CDR2 FQDESV, per germline (reference sequence). Trimming at V came to 3 bases and at J to 8 bases, leaving 3 bases not matched to a gene. DNA for the CDR3: TGTGCCAGCAGCTTCGGGACTAGCGGGAGATATGAGCAGTTCTTC. This encodes CASSFGTSGRYEQFF.

The chain carries TRBV4-1 and TRBJ2-5; perhaps TRBD2 as D (5 bases). Germline loops: CDR1 MGHRA, CDR2 YSYEKL. Between the trimmed V and J ends, which lost 2 bases and 5 bases, there was a span of 12 bases. The CDR3 has 14 amino acids. The DNA of the CDR3 is TGCGCCAGCAGCCAACTTGAGGGCCTCGAGACCCAGTACTTC. This encodes CASSQLEGLETQYF.

The V gene is TRBV9, the J gene TRBJ2-3, with 7 bases that match TRBD2. V lost 0 bases to trimming and J lost 0 bases; unmatched junction nucleotides: 10. The CDR3 runs 18 residues. Looked up from germline, CDR1 is SGDLS and CDR2 is YYNGEE. The CDR3 nucleotides are TGTGCCAGCAGCGTAGAAGCCGCTTCTAGCGGAAGCACAGATACGCAGTATTTT. This translates into CASSVEAASSGSTDTQYF. Complete variable domain (other parts from reference TRBV9 and TRBJ2-3): DSGVTQTPKHLITATGQRVTLRCSPRSGDLSVYWYQQSLDQGLQFLIQYYNGEERAKGNILERFSAQQFPDLHSELNLSSLELGDSALYFCASSVEAASSGSTDTQYFGPGTRLTVL.

This chain uses TRBV28 with TRBJ2-5; TRBD1 matches 9 bases. The ends lost 4 bases at V and 1 base at J; junction bases unmatched: 10. Germline-derived CDR1 and CDR2 are MDHEN and SYDVKM. The CDR3 has 17 residues. DNA for the CDR3: TGTGCCAGCAGTTCCGGGACAGGGTTAGGGCTCCAAGAGACCCAGTACTTC. Amino acid sequence: CASSSGTGLGLQETQYF.

The chain employs TRBV6-1 and TRBJ2-7; D remains ambiguous. V was clipped by 4 bases and J by 2 bases, with 9 bases between them. The CDR3 contains 13 residues. CDR1 is MNHNS, CDR2 SASEGT, per germline. In DNA, the CDR3 is TGTGCCAGCAGTGGTCGATTTACCTACGAGCAGTACTTC. The encoded protein is CASSGRFTYEQYF.

This chain links TRBV29-1 with TRBJ2-7, with D possibly TRBD2 on 5 matching bases. V was shortened by 8 bases and J by 1 base, with 15 bases between the two germline ends. CDR1 and CDR2 (germline): SQVTM, ANQGSEA. The length of the CDR3 is 13 residues. CDR3 sequence reads: CSSQSSDSYEQYF. The CDR3, as DNA: TGCAGCTCACAAAGTAGCGATTCCTACGAGCAGTACTTC.

The chain carries TRBV9 and TRBJ2-5, with a tentative D call TRBD1 (6 bases). Deletions cut 5 bases from V and 4 bases from J, with 12 bases between. In germline, CDR1 is SGDLS, CDR2 YYNGEE. The CDR3 runs 13 residues. CDR3 sequence (DNA): TGTGCCAGCAGTCCAGGGGTAGGAGAGACCCAGTACTTC. This translates into CASSPGVGETQYF.

V and J are TRBV11-3 and TRBJ2-5; possibly TRBD1 or TRBD2 for D (5 bases each). Germline CDR1 is SGHNT and CDR2 is YENEEA. V was clipped by 5 bases and J by 4 bases, with 11 bases between them. This CDR3 comprises 13 residues. CDR3: CASSPGTVETQYF. CDR3 coding DNA: TGTGCCAGCAGCCCGGGGACGGTAGAGACCCAGTACTTC.

This clone was picked up a small number of times. V gene TRBV27 combines with J gene TRBJ2-7; no definite D call. Per germline, CDR1 MNHEY and CDR2 SMNVEV (reference sequence). V was trimmed by 5 bases and J by 2 bases, leaving 10 bases between them. The CDR3 spans 13 residues. CDR3 sequence reads: CASSRVPPYEQYF. The CDR3 nucleotides read TGTGCCAGCAGTCGGGTACCCCCCTACGAGCAGTACTTC.

The rearrangement joins TRBV14 to TRBJ1-3; 8 bases map to TRBD1. The germline V gene has CDR1 SGHDN and CDR2 FVKESK. V was pared by 2 bases and J by 2 bases, with 11 bases of the junction left unmatched. CDR3 length: 18 residues. CDR3 amino acids: CASSQWGDRGPTGNTIYF. The CDR3 DNA reads TGTGCCAGCAGCCAATGGGGCGACAGGGGCCCGACTGGAAACACCATATATTTT.

The chain employs TRBV7-9 and TRBJ2-1, with D possibly matching TRBD2 (6 bases). This CDR3 contains 14 residues. Trimming took off 4 bases at V and 7 bases at J, with 14 bases between the two ends. CDR1 and CDR2 (germline): SEHNR, FQNEAQ (reference sequence). Here the CDR3 reads CASSSSSAGNEQFF. The DNA for the CDR3 is TGTGCCAGCAGCTCCTCTTCTGCGGGAAATGAGCAGTTCTTC.

V is TRBV11-3 and J is TRBJ2-3; D is perhaps TRBD2 (5 bases). Trimming pared 5 bases from V and 6 bases from J, leaving 15 bases between. CDR1 and CDR2 (germline): SGHNT, YENEEA. This CDR3 has 14 residues. Written as DNA, the CDR3 is TGTGCCAGCAGCGATAGCGACTTGGGCGATACGCAGTATTTT. The encoded protein is CASSDSDLGDTQYF.

The chain recombines TRBV15 with TRBJ2-7, with TRBD2 identical over 11 bases. The CDR3 consists of 16 residues. The V segment lost 6 bases and the J segment 2 bases; nucleotides outside the gene matches: 9. CDR1 and CDR2 (germline): LNHNV, YYDKDF (reference sequence). CDR3 DNA sequence: TGTGCCACCAGGGATACTAGCGGGAGATTCCCCTACGAGCAGTACTTC. It codes for CATRDTSGRFPYEQYF.

As regards this clone: In the same sample, other DNA sequences code for this CDR3. The rearrangement joins TRBV28 to TRBJ2-7; no firm D call. Germline V gives CDR1 MDHEN, CDR2 SYDVKM. V shed 5 bases and J shed 3 bases, with 5 bases lying between them. The CDR3 spans 11 residues. CDR3 amino acids: CASSTYYEQYF. CDR3 nucleotide sequence: TGTGCCAGCAGTACATACTACGAGCAGTACTTC.

This chain connects TRBV11-2 to TRBJ2-2; D call uncertain. Germline V gene sequence: CDR1 SGHAT, CDR2 FQNNGV. Trimming left V 0 bases short and J 8 bases short, with 10 bases between. The length of the CDR3 is 14 residues. CDR3 protein: CASSLEGPPGELFF. The DNA for the CDR3 is TGTGCCAGCAGCTTAGAAGGCCCACCAGGGGAGCTGTTTTTT.

V is TRBV19 and J is TRBJ1-1; 7 nucleotides line up with TRBD1. CDR3 length: 15 residues. Germline trimming cut 7 bases from V and 6 bases from J; bases unmatched to any gene: 14. In germline, CDR1 is LNHDA, CDR2 SQIVND (reference sequence). The CDR3 DNA sequence: TGTGCCAGTATCCCGACCCGGACAGGCCCGCCTGAAGCTTTCTTT. Its protein product is CASIPTRTGPPEAFF.

The V and J genes are TRBV28 and TRBJ2-7; D tentatively fits TRBD1 or TRBD2 (6 bases each). V lost 7 bases and J lost 7, with 17 bases in between. The CDR3 is made up of 13 amino acids. In germline, CDR1 is MDHEN, CDR2 SYDVKM. The CDR3 region has the DNA TGTGCCAGCACCCCCGGAGGGGGAAGGGAGCAGTACTTC. It yields the protein CASTPGGGREQYF.

Turning to this clone: Other DNA sequences of this sample code for an identical CDR3. The chain joins TRBV4-2 to TRBJ2-3; 8 bases are shared with TRBD2. Unmatched junction bases numbered 12, after V lost 3 bases and J lost 4 bases. Germline V gene data show CDR1 as LGHNA and CDR2 as YNFKEQ. The CDR3 spans 17 residues. The CDR3 nucleotides are TGTGCCAGCAGCCAGGTAATGGGACTAGAAGTCGCAGATACGCAGTATTTT. Amino acid sequence: CASSQVMGLEVADTQYF.

The CDR3 is CASSLTPGNTEAFF. CDR3 nucleotides: TGTGCCAGCAGCTTAACGCCAGGTAACACTGAAGCTTTCTTT. The chain combines TRBV7-3 with TRBJ1-1; no clear D. This CDR3 has 14 residues. V lost 0 bases, J lost 2 bases, and 7 bases lay in between. The germline CDR1 and CDR2 sequences are SGHTA and FQGTGA. Based on the CDR3 plus reference TRBV7-3 and TRBJ1-1, the full variable domain is GAGVSQTPSNKVTEKGKYVELRCDPISGHTALYWYRQSLGQGPEFLIYFQGTGAADDSGLPNDRFFAVRPEGSVSTLKIQRTERGDSAVYLCASSLTPGNTEAFFGQGTRLTVV.

The CDR3 DNA follows: TGCAGCGTTGAAGAAAGGGGCAGGACGTGGCCAGATACGCAGTATTTT. Its translation: CSVEERGRTWPDTQYF. The chain carries TRBV29-1 and TRBJ2-3, with D possibly matching TRBD1 (5 bases). The germline gives CDR1 SQVTM, CDR2 ANQGSEA. V dropped 0 bases and J dropped 4 bases, with 17 bases sitting between them. This CDR3 comprises 16 residues.

The rearrangement links TRBV29-1 to TRBJ2-2; TRBD1 matches 7 bases. V lost 4 bases and J lost 0; bases outside the gene matches: 2. The length of the CDR3 is 14 residues. The V gene's germline CDR1 is SQVTM and CDR2 ANQGSEA. As DNA, the CDR3 is TGCAGCGTTGGGGACAGCGCGAACACCGGGGAGCTGTTTTTT. Its translation: CSVGDSANTGELFF.

The chain has TRBV13 and TRBJ2-7, with 7 bases matching TRBD1. Germline V gene lookup returns CDR1 PRHDT and CDR2 FYEKMQ (reference sequence). J was trimmed by 4 bases and V by 5 bases; bases with no gene match: 11. The CDR3 extends over 15 amino acids. For the CDR3, the DNA is TGTGCCAGCAGCCGCCGTCTGGACAGGAATTACGAGCAGTACTTC. Residues: CASSRRLDRNYEQYF.

By proportion, this clone is medium-sized (0.01 to 0.1%). Other nucleotide sequences from this sample produce the same CDR3. This chain connects TRBV5-4 to TRBJ2-1, with D perhaps TRBD2 (7 bases). This CDR3 spans 16 amino acids. V was trimmed by 4 bases and J by 4 bases, leaving 18 bases between them. CDR1 is SGHNT and CDR2 is YYREEE in the germline V gene (reference sequence). CDR3 DNA sequence: TGTGCCAGCAGCCCCAGTCGGGGGGACAAATACAATGAGCAGTTCTTC. The encoded protein is CASSPSRGDKYNEQFF.

This chain links TRBV10-1 with TRBJ2-7; 7 bases map to TRBD1. The CDR3 contains 15 residues. The germline V gene has CDR1 WNHNN and CDR2 SYGVQD (reference sequence). V lost 3 bases and J lost 2; bases outside the gene matches: 7. In nucleotides, the CDR3 is TGCGCCAGCAGTGATACCCGGACAGGCCCCTACGAGCAGTACTTC. Amino acids: CASSDTRTGPYEQYF.

V usage is TRBV5-5 and J usage is TRBJ2-2; possibly TRBD1 or TRBD2 for D (7 bases each). The V and J ends lost 4 bases and 0 bases respectively, with 10 bases between them. Germline V gene sequence: CDR1 SGHKS, CDR2 YYEKEE (reference sequence). CDR3 length equals 15 residues. CDR3 sequence: CASSSGTANTGELFF. For the CDR3, the DNA is TGTGCCAGCAGCAGCGGGACAGCGAACACCGGGGAGCTGTTTTTT.

The chain couples TRBV4-3 to TRBJ2-7; D might be TRBD2 (5 bases). Per the germline V gene, CDR1 is LGHNA and CDR2 is YSLEER. The CDR3 consists of 15 residues. V lost 0 bases and J 4 bases, leaving 13 bases between the germline ends. The CDR3 loop is CASSQESGSSYEQYF. The CDR3 nucleotides read TGCGCCAGCAGCCAAGAGTCGGGGTCTTCATACGAGCAGTACTTC.

The chain links TRBV7-2 to TRBJ2-7, with D possibly matching TRBD1 (5 bases). The CDR3 is 16 amino acids. Germline V gene data show CDR1 as SGHTA and CDR2 as FQGNSA. V dropped 5 bases and J dropped 0 bases, with 17 bases sitting between them. CDR3 nucleotide sequence: TGTGCCAGCAGCCCAATTCCACAGGCGAGCTCCTACGAGCAGTACTTC. Translating it yields CASSPIPQASSYEQYF. Using reference TRBV7-2 and TRBJ2-7 for the parts outside the CDR3, the full variable domain is GAGVSQSPSNKVTEKGKDVELRCDPISGHTALYWYRQSLGQGLEFLIYFQGNSAPDKSGLPSDRFSAERTGGSVSTLTIQRTQQEDSAVYLCASSPIPQASSYEQYFGPGTRLTVT.

The rearrangement joins TRBV5-4 to TRBJ2-6, with 9 nucleotides matching TRBD1. Per germline, CDR1 SGHNT and CDR2 YYREEE (reference sequence). The CDR3 covers 17 residues. The junction had 5 bases not matched to a gene; V was cut back by 3 bases and J by 1 base. DNA for the CDR3: TGTGCCAGCAGCTCCGGGACAGGGAGGTCTGGGGCCAACGTCCTGACTTTC. Residues: CASSSGTGRSGANVLTF.

The table lists this clone with a count of one. The rearrangement joins TRBV28 to TRBJ2-7, with D possibly matching TRBD2 (8 bases). V was trimmed by 5 bases and J by 2 bases, leaving 28 bases between them. The CDR3 covers 19 residues. Germline V CDR1 and CDR2: MDHEN, SYDVKM. CDR3 protein: CASSPRTAGGGTDPYEQYF. In DNA, the CDR3 is TGTGCCAGCAGTCCCCGAACGGCGGGGGGAGGGACAGACCCCTACGAGCAGTACTTC.